The 30 T cell receptor beta chains in this list originate from one sample, sequenced in a study of blood T cell repertoires in COVID-19. Clones were sequenced by immunoSEQ multiplex PCR, and TCRdb holds only the in-frame ones, with some missing. The sample lists about 43,000 clones; approximately 83% were seen once. The sequenced material came from peripheral blood. The receptors were sampled from a woman aged 80 or older with acute or convalescent COVID-19.

This clone was seen only once. V usage is TRBV29-1 and J usage is TRBJ1-2, with TRBD1 as a possible D gene (6 bases). Germline lookup yields CDR1 SQVTM and CDR2 ANQGSEA. Trimming stripped 6 bases from V and 3 bases from J, with 11 bases between. This CDR3 contains 12 residues. CDR3 loop: CSVGGGYYGYTF. The CDR3 DNA sequence: TGCAGCGTGGGAGGGGGTTACTATGGCTACACCTTC.

The chain carries TRBV7-9 and TRBJ2-2, with TRBD2 matching over 11 bases. This CDR3 region has 15 residues. V dropped 4 bases and J dropped 7; count of bases not matched to a gene: 5. Germline CDR1 and CDR2: SEHNR and FQNEAQ (reference sequence). This chain's CDR3 is CASSYSGGAVGELFF. The CDR3 nucleotides are TGTGCCAGCAGCTATAGCGGGGGGGCCGTCGGGGAGCTGTTTTTT.

In this sample, this clone turned up once. Here the CDR3 reads CASSQVVRTVAAFF. The DNA of the CDR3 is TGTGCCAGCAGCCAAGTGGTGAGGACAGTGGCAGCTTTCTTT. The V and J genes are TRBV14 and TRBJ1-1; D might be TRBD1 (6 bases). The V gene's germline CDR1 is SGHDN and CDR2 FVKESK. V lost 1 base and J lost 10, with 16 bases in between. The CDR3 runs to 14 residues.

V and J are TRBV5-6 and TRBJ2-7; 8 positions match TRBD2. CDR1 and CDR2 (germline): SGHDT, YYEEEE. The V segment lost 4 bases and the J segment 1 base; nucleotides outside the gene matches: 10. This CDR3 contains 16 residues. The CDR3 protein is CASSPLGRGASYEQYF. CDR3 nucleotides: TGTGCCAGCAGCCCCCTGGGGCGGGGGGCGTCCTACGAGCAGTACTTC.

CDR3 loop: CASTPSGRSKDYGYTF. As DNA, the CDR3 is TGTGCCAGCACCCCCTCGGGGAGGAGTAAGGACTATGGCTACACCTTC. The chain carries TRBV7-9 and TRBJ1-2; D ambiguous. Trimming cost V 7 bases and J 3 bases, with 21 bases left between them. Germline loops: CDR1 SEHNR, CDR2 FQNEAQ (reference sequence). The CDR3 is 16 residues long. Variable domain in full (rest from reference TRBV7-9 and TRBJ1-2): DTGVSQNPRHKITKRGQNVTFRCDPISEHNRLYWYRQTLGQGPEFLTYFQNEAQLEKSRLLSDRFSAERPKGSFSTLEIQRTEQGDSAMYLCASTPSGRSKDYGYTFGSGTRLTVV.

V usage is TRBV6-1 and J usage is TRBJ2-6; possible D gene TRBD2, 5 bases. V was pared by 3 bases and J by 0 bases, with 21 bases between. CDR3 size: 20 residues. Germline-derived CDR1 and CDR2 are MNHNS and SASEGT. The chain's CDR3 is CASSETTGLLGPSGANVLTF. The CDR3 DNA sequence: TGTGCCAGCAGTGAGACTACGGGCCTCCTAGGCCCCTCTGGGGCCAACGTCCTGACTTTC.

This clone was seen only once. The CDR3 coding sequence is TGTGCCAGCAGTCCAGGGGGCCATGGCTACACCTTC. Translation: CASSPGGHGYTF. V and J are TRBV6-6 and TRBJ1-2; 8 bases map to TRBD1. With V trimmed by 5 bases and J by 6 bases, 2 bases remained unmatched. CDR3 size: 12 residues. The germline gives CDR1 MNHNY, CDR2 SVGAGI (reference sequence).

This sequence joins TRBV10-1 and TRBJ1-1, with D hard to call. The CDR3 covers 13 residues. Looked up from germline, CDR1 is WNHNN and CDR2 is SYGVQD (reference sequence). V was pared by 6 bases and J by 3 bases, with 11 bases between. The CDR3 spells CASSFSEYTEAFF. The CDR3 nucleotides are TGCGCCAGCAGCTTTTCGGAGTACACTGAAGCTTTCTTT.

The V call is TRBV12-3 or TRBV12-4, the J call TRBJ2-5; 7 nucleotides line up with TRBD1. Unmatched junction bases numbered 2, after V lost 3 bases and J lost 4 bases. This CDR3 has 13 residues. Here the CDR3 reads CASSFDRAETQYF. The CDR3 nucleotides read TGTGCCAGCAGTTTCGACAGGGCAGAGACCCAGTACTTC.

This clone appeared a single time. The rearrangement links TRBV19 to TRBJ1-1; TRBD1 might be the D (6 bases). Trimming took off 5 bases at V and 0 bases at J, with 13 bases between the two ends. The germline V gene has CDR1 LNHDA and CDR2 SQIVND (reference sequence). The CDR3 is made up of 15 amino acids. As DNA, the CDR3 is TGTGCCAGTAGTTTTGGACAGCTCATGAACACTGAAGCTTTCTTT. Translated, it gives CASSFGQLMNTEAFF.

The gene calls are TRBV2 and TRBJ1-6, with D uncertain. Per germline, CDR1 SNHLY and CDR2 FYNNEI. The V gene lost 8 bases and the J gene lost 8 bases, with 13 bases spanning the gap. The CDR3 length is 13 residues. CDR3 DNA: TGTGCCAGCTCTCAAGGCGCGGATTCACCCCTCCACTTT. It encodes CASSQGADSPLHF.

The rearrangement uses TRBV11-1 and TRBJ2-1, with no clear D. CDR1 is SGHAT, CDR2 FQDESV, per germline (reference sequence). This CDR3 spans 12 amino acids. V lost 2 bases and J lost 7, with 6 bases in between. CDR3 bases: TGTGCCAGCAGCTTACCCAGTAATGAGCAGTTCTTC. Translated: CASSLPSNEQFF.

The V call is TRBV18, the J call TRBJ1-5; TRBD1 is a possible D gene (6 bases). This CDR3 spans 15 amino acids. Trimming cost V 4 bases and J 2 bases, with 12 bases left between them. Per germline, CDR1 KGHSH and CDR2 LQKENI. The CDR3 region has the DNA TGTGCCAGCTCACTCCAGGGGAGGGGCAATCAGCCCCAGCATTTT. This codes for CASSLQGRGNQPQHF.

This clone was seen just once. The rearrangement uses TRBV20-1 and TRBJ2-5; 8 bases map to TRBD1. In germline, CDR1 is DFQATT, CDR2 SNEGSKA (reference sequence). This CDR3 region has 11 residues. The junction had 3 bases not matched to a gene; V was cut back by 7 bases and J by 5 bases. DNA for the CDR3: TGCAGTGTCCACAGGGGGGAGACCCAGTACTTC. This sequence encodes CSVHRGETQYF.

The chain uses TRBV5-1 and TRBJ2-1, with a weak D call TRBD1 (5 bases). Germline lookup yields CDR1 SGHRS and CDR2 YFSETQ. This CDR3 has 13 amino acids. V lost 0 bases, J lost 6 bases, and 7 bases lay in between. For the CDR3, the DNA is TGCGCCAGCAGCTTGGGACAGAGCAATGAGCAGTTCTTC. Residues: CASSLGQSNEQFF.

The chain joins TRBV9 to TRBJ2-3; TRBD1 agrees at 9 bases. This CDR3 region has 16 residues. CDR1 is SGDLS, CDR2 YYNGEE, per germline. V gave up 3 bases and J gave up 1 base; unmatched junction bases: 6. In DNA, the CDR3 is TGTGCCAGCAGCGCCAGGACAGGGGACGGCACAGATACGCAGTATTTT. It encodes CASSARTGDGTDTQYF.

This clone was counted between two and nine times. The rearrangement uses TRBV9 and TRBJ1-2, with D tentatively TRBD1 (5 bases). CDR1 is SGDLS, CDR2 YYNGEE, per germline. The germline V and J ends were trimmed by 4 bases and 1 base, with 14 bases remaining between them. This CDR3 has 15 amino acids. The DNA for the CDR3 is TGTGCCAGCAGCCGAGAGGAGGGGTTTAACTATGGCTACACCTTC. It codes for CASSREEGFNYGYTF.

The V and J genes are TRBV19 and TRBJ1-2; D possibly corresponds to TRBD1 (5 bases). V shed 8 bases and J shed 4 bases, with 11 bases lying between them. Looked up from germline, CDR1 is LNHDA and CDR2 is SQIVND (reference sequence). The CDR3 covers 12 residues. The CDR3 DNA follows: TGTGCCAGTGGGGCAGAACTCTATGGCTACACCTTC. It encodes CASGAELYGYTF.

The chain is built from TRBV14 and TRBJ1-1, with D possibly matching TRBD1 (5 bases). Germline loops: CDR1 SGHDN, CDR2 FVKESK. This CDR3 region has 14 residues. V was cut by 3 bases and J by 7 bases, with 15 bases left in between. CDR3: CASSQNVRVFEAFF. In DNA, the CDR3 is TGTGCCAGCAGCCAGAATGTCAGGGTCTTTGAAGCTTTCTTT.

The V gene is TRBV29-1, the J gene TRBJ1-2; 10 positions agree with TRBD1. There are 15 residues in the CDR3. CDR1 is SQVTM, CDR2 ANQGSEA, per germline. V dropped 4 bases and J dropped 1; count of bases not matched to a gene: 6. The CDR3 here is CSVGATGGDNYGYTF. In DNA, the CDR3 is TGCAGCGTTGGCGCGACAGGGGGCGATAACTATGGCTACACCTTC.

J is TRBJ2-2 and V is TRBV29-1, with 12 bases that match TRBD2. In germline, CDR1 is SQVTM, CDR2 ANQGSEA. The CDR3 covers 16 residues. With V trimmed by 4 bases and J by 5 bases, 8 bases remained unmatched. CDR3 bases: TGCAGCGTTGGGCTAGCGGGGGGGCAGAGGACCGGGGAGCTGTTTTTT. Its translation is CSVGLAGGQRTGELFF.

This chain uses TRBV6-5 with TRBJ1-3; TRBD1 aligns across 7 bases. The junction had 6 bases not matched to a gene; V was cut back by 4 bases and J by 3 bases. From germline, CDR1 is MNHEY and CDR2 SVGAGI. The CDR3 is made up of 15 amino acids. CDR3 in DNA: TGTGCCAGCAGTTTAACAGGGGCTAGTGGAAACACCATATATTTT. Encoded protein: CASSLTGASGNTIYF.

CDR3 nucleotide sequence: TGTGCCTCGCAGGGCGGTTCGTATAATTCACCCCTCCACTTT. Translated: CASQGGSYNSPLHF. This chain links TRBV30 with TRBJ1-6; tentatively, D is TRBD1 (5 bases). CDR3 length equals 14 residues. V was shortened by 7 bases and J by 4 bases, with 14 bases between the two germline ends. Germline assignment: CDR1 GTSNPN and CDR2 SVGIG (reference sequence).

The sample holds a few counts of this clone. This chain links TRBV5-1 with TRBJ2-3, with 8 bases fitting TRBD1. Looked up from germline, CDR1 is SGHRS and CDR2 is YFSETQ. The CDR3 loop spans 15 amino acids. V was clipped by 0 bases and J by 1 base; unmatched bases: 1. CDR3 DNA: TGCGCCAGCAGCTTGGAGACAGGGGGCACAGATACGCAGTATTTT. As protein: CASSLETGGTDTQYF.

This chain links TRBV2 with TRBJ2-3; TRBD2 aligns across 8 bases. CDR1 SNHLY and CDR2 FYNNEI come from the germline V gene. V dropped 2 bases and J dropped 2; count of bases not matched to a gene: 9. The CDR3 loop spans 17 amino acids. The CDR3 region is CASSERPAGATTDTQYF. CDR3 bases: TGTGCCAGCAGTGAAAGGCCAGCGGGGGCGACCACAGATACGCAGTATTTT.

The chain uses TRBV2 and TRBJ2-3; no reliable D call. The CDR3 spans 12 residues. Germline V gene data show CDR1 as SNHLY and CDR2 as FYNNEI. The germline V and J ends were trimmed by 2 bases and 4 bases, with 4 bases remaining between them. CDR3 nucleotide sequence: TGTGCCAGCAGTGAAATCGCAGATACGCAGTATTTT. This translates into CASSEIADTQYF.

The gene calls are TRBV19 and TRBJ1-2; 8 bases fit TRBD1. Germline CDR1 is LNHDA and CDR2 is SQIVND (reference sequence). V lost 7 bases to trimming and J lost 5 bases; unmatched junction nucleotides: 18. This CDR3 contains 17 residues. CDR3 loop: CASTPPQQGVTYYGYTF. The CDR3 DNA reads as TGTGCCAGTACCCCCCCACAACAGGGGGTCACCTATTATGGCTACACCTTC.

The chain employs TRBV6-6 and TRBJ2-7; 8 nucleotides agree with TRBD2. V was pared by 6 bases and J by 3 bases, with 7 bases of the junction left unmatched. CDR1 and CDR2 (germline): MNHNY, SVGAGI (reference sequence). The CDR3 runs to 14 residues. CDR3 sequence reads: CASRGTRAGYEQYF. The CDR3 nucleotides read TGTGCCAGCAGGGGGACTAGGGCGGGCTACGAGCAGTACTTC.

The J gene is TRBJ1-6, the V gene TRBV6-2 or TRBV6-3, with TRBD1 matching 7 bases. The junction had 7 bases not matched to a gene; V was cut back by 2 bases and J by 6 bases. This CDR3 has 16 amino acids. In germline, CDR1 is MNHEY, CDR2 SVGEGT. The CDR3 spells CASSYIRGDFNSPLHF. The CDR3 DNA reads as TGTGCCAGCAGTTACATCAGGGGGGACTTTAATTCACCCCTCCACTTT.

CDR3 loop: CASSESGTVYGYTF. The DNA for the CDR3 is TGTGCCAGCAGTGAATCGGGGACAGTCTATGGCTACACCTTC. The chain links TRBV6-1 to TRBJ1-2, with TRBD1 identical over 7 bases. Germline V gene data show CDR1 as MNHNS and CDR2 as SASEGT. The V gene end was trimmed by 2 bases and the J gene end by 4 bases; junction bases not matched to a gene: 4. This CDR3 contains 14 residues.